A selection of T cell receptor beta chains follows, all from one sample in a study of blood T cells in healthy people across ages. In TCRdb, the 5' RACE reads were re-called with MiXCR into one record per CDR3 protein. The table includes more than 1,000,000 distinct CDR3 sequences, approximately 26% detected once. These same data were also listed under a study on T cells of mothers and their children.

The specimen was blood. These TCRs come from a girl aged 2-10 years in good health. Each CDR3 is given with its conserved first and last residue. The D gene is left open where the match is weak. Some rows have no size entry. The others give once, few or many, or a class for an expanded clone.

size | D | J | V | DNA | CDR3
. | TRBD2 | TRBJ2-2 | TRBV28 | TGTGCCAGCAGTTTGTGGTTTGCGGGAGGAGCCGGGGAGCTGTTTTTT | CASSLWFAGGAGELFF
few | TRBD2 | TRBJ2-7 | TRBV3-1 | TGTGCCAGCAGCCAAGTATACGGGACTAGCGCGGTCTACGAGCAGTACTTC | CASSQVYGTSAVYEQYF
few | . | TRBJ2-3 | TRBV7-8 | TGTGCCAGCAGCTACGCCGAACGGACTTGGCGTCGTACAGATACGCAGTATTTT | CASSYAERTWRRTDTQYF
few | . | TRBJ2-7 | TRBV28 | TGTGCCAGCAGTTTGCGAGTTCGGGGCCACGAGCAGTACTTC | CASSLRVRGHEQYF
few | TRBD2 | TRBJ2-7 | TRBV2 | TGTGCCAGCAGTGATGGGACTACAACGAATGGCCTCTGGGAGCAGTACTTC | CASSDGTTTNGLWEQYF
. | TRBD1 | TRBJ2-1 | TRBV20-1 | TGCAGTGCTATCCCCTTCCTGGACAGGGTGGATGAGCAGTTCTTC | CSAIPFLDRVDEQFF
. | . | TRBJ1-2 | TRBV20-1 | TGCAGTGCTAGAGATCCGGGGACGGGCCCCAATGGCTACACCTTC | CSARDPGTGPNGYTF
few | . | TRBJ1-6 | TRBV6-1 | TGTGCCAGCAGGCCGCCCAGCTTCGGGTCACCCCTCCACTTT | CASRPPSFGSPLHF
few | . | TRBJ1-2 | TRBV20-1 | TGCAGTGCTACCTCTGGGGGGGCGGACTATGGCTACACCTTC | CSATSGGADYGYTF
. | . | TRBJ1-2 | TRBV20-1 | TGCAGTGCTAGAGATCCAGAAGGTCGCCGTGGCTACACCTTC | CSARDPEGRRGYTF
. | . | TRBJ2-7 | TRBV21-1 | TGTGCCAGCAGCATCCCGGGACTGACCTCCTACGAGCAGTACTTC | CASSIPGLTSYEQYF
. | . | TRBJ2-1 | TRBV5-1 | TGCGCCAGCAGCCCCTGGGTGGGGGACACGAGTAATGAGCAGTTCTTC | CASSPWVGDTSNEQFF
. | . | TRBJ2-4 | TRBV6-1 | TGTGCCAGCAGCGAAGATAGCTCCCTAGCCAAAAACATTCAGTACTTC | CASSEDSSLAKNIQYF
. | . | TRBJ2-3 | TRBV5-1 | TGCGCCAGCAGCGACGCGACTAGCACAGATACGCAGTATTTT | CASSDATSTDTQYF
. | TRBD2 | TRBJ2-1 | TRBV30 | TGTGCCTGGGGCGTTGTGGAGCGGGAGAGTGCTGAGCAGTTCTTC | CAWGVVERESAEQFF
few | TRBD2 | TRBJ2-1 | TRBV2 | TGTGCCAGCAGTGAAGGGACTAGCCACAATGAGCAGTTCTTC | CASSEGTSHNEQFF
few | TRBD1 | TRBJ1-2 | TRBV29-1 | TGCAGCGTCGGGACAGGGAACTATGGCTACACCTTC | CSVGTGNYGYTF
few | . | TRBJ2-5 | TRBV7-7 | TGTGCTAGCAGCTATACTAGAGGAGAGACCCAGTACTTC | CASSYTRGETQYF
few | . | TRBJ2-6 | TRBV3-1 | TGTGCCAGCAGCCAGTGGAGCTCTGGGGCCAACGTCCTGACTTTC | CASSQWSSGANVLTF
. | . | TRBJ2-7 | TRBV5-6 | TGTGCCAGCAGCTTGGTTGGGGCGGCCTTTAGTGAGCAGTACTTC | CASSLVGAAFSEQYF
once | . | TRBJ1-4 | TRBV27 | TGTGCCAGCAGCCGTTCGGTTGTGGCGGATGAAAAACTGTTTTTT | CASSRSVVADEKLFF
. | TRBD2 | TRBJ2-4 | TRBV28 | TGTGCCAGCAGTCTAACAAGCGGGGGGACCGCCAAAAACATTCAGCACTTC | CASSLTSGGTAKNIQHF
. | . | TRBJ1-6 | TRBV9 | TGTGCCAGCAGCGTAGGCTCTGGGGGGCAGGGTTCACCCCTCCACTTT | CASSVGSGGQGSPLHF
. | TRBD1 | TRBJ1-4 | TRBV12-3/TRBV12-4 | TGTGCCAGCAGTTTAGTTCTGGGACAGGTTTTGGGAAAACTGTTTTTT | CASSLVLGQVLGKLFF
. | TRBD2 | TRBJ2-7 | TRBV20-1 | TGCAGTGCTAGTTCGACTAGCGGGAGGTTCGAGCAGTACTTC | CSASSTSGRFEQYF
. | TRBD2 | TRBJ2-1 | TRBV5-1 | TGCGCCAGCAGCCGGGCTTCCGACAGTAGCGGGAATGAGCAGTTCTTC | CASSRASDSSGNEQFF
. | . | TRBJ2-3 | TRBV7-3 | TGTGCCACCCCGGCGAGGGGAGGAAGGGGCACAGATACGCAGTATTTT | CATPARGGRGTDTQYF
few | . | TRBJ2-6 | TRBV27 | TGTGCCAGCAGTTTATTTTGGGCCGAACACTCTGGGGCCAACGTCCTGACTTTC | CASSLFWAEHSGANVLTF
. | . | TRBJ2-3 | TRBV12-3/TRBV12-4 | TGTGCCAGCAGTTTAATGGGACTTGTTAGCACAGATACGCAGTATTTT | CASSLMGLVSTDTQYF
few | TRBD2 | TRBJ2-3 | TRBV20-1 | TGCAGTGCTAGACCCATAGCGGGGGGCTTAACAGATACGCAGTATTTT | CSARPIAGGLTDTQYF
few | TRBD2 | TRBJ2-7 | TRBV6-2/TRBV6-3 | TGTGCCAGCTGGACTAGCGACTACGAGCAGTACTTC | CASWTSDYEQYF
few | . | TRBJ2-5 | TRBV5-1 | TGCGCCAGCTTTCTCGGAGGTGGAGAGACCCAGTACTTC | CASFLGGGETQYF
. | TRBD1 | TRBJ2-5 | TRBV5-1 | TGCGCCAGCATCGAGACCGGGACAGGGATCGAGACCCAGTACTTC | CASIETGTGIETQYF
. | . | TRBJ2-1 | TRBV29-1 | TGCAGCGTTGTCGCCCAGGGGCGGTACAATGAGCAGTTCTTC | CSVVAQGRYNEQFF
. | . | TRBJ1-5 | TRBV27 | TGTGCCAGCAGTCCGGGCGGGGATTTTCCCCAGCATTTT | CASSPGGDFPQHF
few | TRBD2 | TRBJ2-2 | TRBV4-1 | TGCGCCAGCAGTAGGCCGGGAGGGTCCGGGGAGCTGTTTTTT | CASSRPGGSGELFF
few | . | TRBJ2-5 | TRBV5-1 | TGCGCCAGCAGCTTGGATTTGTCTGAGACCCAGTACTTC | CASSLDLSETQYF
. | . | TRBJ1-1 | TRBV29-1 | TGCAGCGTTGTAGCCCGGGGGGCTTTCTTT | CSVVARGAFF
few | . | TRBJ2-7 | TRBV28 | TGTGCCAGCAGTTCCGAGGGAGAAAACGAGCAGTACTTC | CASSSEGENEQYF
few | . | TRBJ2-1 | TRBV28 | TGTGCCAGCAGTGTCCTAGATCTAGGCGAGCAGTTCTTC | CASSVLDLGEQFF
. | TRBD1 | TRBJ2-1 | TRBV12-3/TRBV12-4 | TGTGCCAGCAGTTTCCGGGAGACAGGGGGACATGAGCAGTTCTTC | CASSFRETGGHEQFF
. | . | TRBJ2-7 | TRBV6-1 | TGTGCCAGCAGTGAAGGTCCGGGGGAGTACGAGCAGTACTTC | CASSEGPGEYEQYF
. | . | TRBJ2-1 | TRBV6-6 | TGTGCCAGCATGGGTGTAGGGCGTGGTGAGCAGTTCTTC | CASMGVGRGEQFF
. | TRBD1 | TRBJ1-1 | TRBV10-3 | TGTGCCAGTTCCAAATCCGGGACAGGGGGCAGGGACACTGAAGCTTTCTTT | CASSKSGTGGRDTEAFF
many | . | TRBJ2-5 | TRBV7-2 | TGTGCCAGCAGCTTAGGGGCGACCCAGTACTTC | CASSLGATQYF
. | . | TRBJ2-2 | TRBV7-2 | TGTGCCAGCACCCAAGCTTCCCGGGGAAACACCGGGGAGCTGTTTTTT | CASTQASRGNTGELFF